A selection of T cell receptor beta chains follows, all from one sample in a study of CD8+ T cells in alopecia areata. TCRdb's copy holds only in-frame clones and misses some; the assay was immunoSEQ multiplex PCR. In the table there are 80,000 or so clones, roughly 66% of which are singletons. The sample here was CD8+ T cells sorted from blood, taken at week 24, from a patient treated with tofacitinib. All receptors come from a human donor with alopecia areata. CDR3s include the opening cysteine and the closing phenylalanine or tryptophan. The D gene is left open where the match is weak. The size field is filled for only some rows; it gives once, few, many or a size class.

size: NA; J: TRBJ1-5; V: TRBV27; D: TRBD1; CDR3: CASRLTGIFNQPQHF; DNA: TGTGCCAGCAGGCTGACAGGGATCTTCAATCAGCCCCAGCATTTT
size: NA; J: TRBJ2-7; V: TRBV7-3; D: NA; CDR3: CASSLHRDNDYEQYF; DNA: TGTGCCAGCAGCCTACACCGGGACAATGATTACGAGCAGTACTTC
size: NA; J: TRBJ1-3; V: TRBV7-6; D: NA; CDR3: CASSFSGAGNTIYF; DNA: TGTGCCAGCAGCTTTTCGGGGGCTGGAAACACCATATATTTT
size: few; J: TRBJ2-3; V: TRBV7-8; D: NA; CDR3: CASSFGADTQYF; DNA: TGTGCCAGCAGCTTCGGCGCAGATACGCAGTATTTT
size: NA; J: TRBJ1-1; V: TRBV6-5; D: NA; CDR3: CASSYSRDLWTEAFF; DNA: TGTGCCAGCAGTTACTCAAGGGATTTATGGACTGAAGCTTTCTTT
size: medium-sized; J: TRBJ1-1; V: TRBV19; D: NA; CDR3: CASSRLAFEAFF; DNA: TGTGCCAGTAGTCGATTGGCGTTCGAAGCTTTCTTT
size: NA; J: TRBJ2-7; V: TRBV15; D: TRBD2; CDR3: CATGGGSYEQYF; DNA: TGTGCCACCGGCGGGGGCTCCTACGAGCAGTACTTC
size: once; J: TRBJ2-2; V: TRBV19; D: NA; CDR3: CASSLTNTGELFF; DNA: TGTGCCAGTAGTCTAACGAACACCGGGGAGCTGTTTTTT
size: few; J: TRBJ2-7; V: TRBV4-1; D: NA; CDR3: CASSQYDSAYEQYF; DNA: TGCGCCAGCAGCCAATATGACAGTGCCTACGAGCAGTACTTC
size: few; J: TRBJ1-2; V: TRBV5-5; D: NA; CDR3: CASRQTGDGYTF; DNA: TGTGCCAGCAGGCAAACAGGAGACGGCTACACCTTC
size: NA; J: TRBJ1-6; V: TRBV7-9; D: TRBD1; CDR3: CASSAPLTGTNNSPLHF; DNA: TGTGCCAGCAGCGCCCCTCTGACAGGGACGAACAATTCACCCCTCCACTTT
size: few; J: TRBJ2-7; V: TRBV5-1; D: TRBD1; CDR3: CASRTGTGVREQYF; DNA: TGCGCCAGCCGGACCGGGACAGGGGTTCGGGAGCAGTACTTC
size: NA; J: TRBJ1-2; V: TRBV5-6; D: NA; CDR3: CASSLVKGSLRGYTF; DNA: TGTGCCAGCAGCTTGGTGAAGGGATCACTGAGGGGCTACACCTTC
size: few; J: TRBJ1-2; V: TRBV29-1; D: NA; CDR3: CSFQTGIGNYGYTF; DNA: TGCAGCTTTCAAACAGGGATTGGGAACTATGGCTACACCTTC
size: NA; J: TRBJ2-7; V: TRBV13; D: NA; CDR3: CASSGFLASTYEQYF; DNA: TGTGCCAGCAGCGGGTTCCTAGCGAGTACCTACGAGCAGTACTTC
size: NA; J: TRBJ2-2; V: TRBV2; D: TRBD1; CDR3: CASSESGTVGRTGELFF; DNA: TGTGCCAGCAGTGAATCCGGGACAGTGGGTCGGACCGGGGAGCTGTTTTTT
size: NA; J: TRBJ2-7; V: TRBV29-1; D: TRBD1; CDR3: CSVEQGAGEQYF; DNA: TGCAGCGTTGAACAGGGGGCGGGGGAGCAGTACTTC
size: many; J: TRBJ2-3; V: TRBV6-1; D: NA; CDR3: CASSELRGSTDTQYF; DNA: TGTGCCAGCAGTGAACTCCGGGGGAGCACAGATACGCAGTATTTT